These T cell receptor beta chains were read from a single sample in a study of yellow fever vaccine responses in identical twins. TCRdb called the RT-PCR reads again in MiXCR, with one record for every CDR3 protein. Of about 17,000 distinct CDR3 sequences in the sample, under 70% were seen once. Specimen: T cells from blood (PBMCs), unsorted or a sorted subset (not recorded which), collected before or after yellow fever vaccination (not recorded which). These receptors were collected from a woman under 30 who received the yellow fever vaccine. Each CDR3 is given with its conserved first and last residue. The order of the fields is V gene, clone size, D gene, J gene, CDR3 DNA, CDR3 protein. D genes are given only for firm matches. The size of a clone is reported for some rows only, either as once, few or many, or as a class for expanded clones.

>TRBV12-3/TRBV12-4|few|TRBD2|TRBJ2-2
TGTGCCAGCAGCCGACTAGCGATGAACACCGGGGAGCTGTTTTTT
CASSRLAMNTGELFF
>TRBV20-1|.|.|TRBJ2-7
TGCAGTGCTAGTTTCCCCCCGGACTACGAGCAGTACTTC
CSASFPPDYEQYF
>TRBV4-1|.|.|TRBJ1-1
TGCGCCAGCAGGCAACTTGGTGGGGACACTGAAGCTTTCTTT
CASRQLGGDTEAFF
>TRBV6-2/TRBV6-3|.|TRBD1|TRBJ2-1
TGTGCCAGCAGTTACCCCCGGGACAGCAACCTGGGGGACAATGAGCAGTTCTTC
CASSYPRDSNLGDNEQFF
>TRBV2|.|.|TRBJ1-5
TGTGCCAGCAGTGCCCGCGGGCAGGGTGATCAGCCCCAGCATTTT
CASSARGQGDQPQHF
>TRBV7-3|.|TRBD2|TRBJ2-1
TGTGCCAGCAGCTTAGTGGGACTAGGCAATGAGCAGTTCTTC
CASSLVGLGNEQFF
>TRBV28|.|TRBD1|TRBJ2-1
TGTGCCAGCAGTCCCGGGACAGACTACAATGAGCAGTTCTTC
CASSPGTDYNEQFF
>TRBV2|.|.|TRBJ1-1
TGTGCCAGCTACTTGAACACTGAAGCTTTCTTT
CASYLNTEAFF
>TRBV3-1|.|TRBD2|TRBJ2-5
TGTGCCAGCAGCTCCATTGGAGCGGGGGCCTTAAAAGAGACCCAGTACTTC
CASSSIGAGALKETQYF
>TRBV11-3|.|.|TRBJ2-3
TGTGCCAGCAGCTTAGAGGACCGCTTTAGCAGCACAGATACGCAGTATTTT
CASSLEDRFSSTDTQYF
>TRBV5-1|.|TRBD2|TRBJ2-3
TGCGCCAGCAGCCCCGCTAGCGGGGTGGACACAGATACGCAGTATTTT
CASSPASGVDTDTQYF
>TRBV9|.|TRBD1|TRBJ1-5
TGTGCCAGCAGCGTGGGACAGGACTCTAATCAGCCCCAGCATTTT
CASSVGQDSNQPQHF
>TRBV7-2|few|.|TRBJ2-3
TGTGCCAGCAGCTTAGGGGATCTGGGCACAGATACGCAGTATTTT
CASSLGDLGTDTQYF
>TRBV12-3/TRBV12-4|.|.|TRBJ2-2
TGTGCCAGCAGTTTTCAGGGATACACCGGGGAGCTGTTTTTT
CASSFQGYTGELFF
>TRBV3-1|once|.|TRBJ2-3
TGTGCCAGCAGCCAACCCGGGACACTTATGACGCAGTATTTT
CASSQPGTLMTQYF
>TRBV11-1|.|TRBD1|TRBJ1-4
TGTGCCAGCAGCCCCCCCTGGACAGGGTGGGATGAAAAACTGTTTTTT
CASSPPWTGWDEKLFF
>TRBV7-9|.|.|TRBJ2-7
TGTGCCAGCAGCTTGGGACAACTAGCCTACGAGCAGTACTTC
CASSLGQLAYEQYF
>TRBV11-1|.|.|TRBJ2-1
TGTGCCAGCGGATCCCGACGGGGAAATGAGCAGTTCTTC
CASGSRRGNEQFF
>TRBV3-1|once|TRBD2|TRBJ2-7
TGTGCCAGCAGCCCAGGACTAGCGGGGTCCTACGAGCAGTACTTC
CASSPGLAGSYEQYF
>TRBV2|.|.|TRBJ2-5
TGTGCCAGCGCCGAGTTTCAAGAGACCCAGTACTTC
CASAEFQETQYF
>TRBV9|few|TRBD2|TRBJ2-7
TGTGCCAGCAGCGTAGAGGCGGGAGGGTCTAGGATCGAGCAGTACTTC
CASSVEAGGSRIEQYF
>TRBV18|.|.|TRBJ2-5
TGTGCCAGCTCACCACCGAGGGGCCTCCAAGAGACCCAGTACTTC
CASSPPRGLQETQYF
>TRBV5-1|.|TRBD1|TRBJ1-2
TGCGCCAGCAGCTTGAGACAGGGCCAGTCTGAAGGCTACACCTTC
CASSLRQGQSEGYTF
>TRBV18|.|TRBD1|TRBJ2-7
TGTGCCAGCTCACCGGGACAGCCCTACGAGCAGTACTTC
CASSPGQPYEQYF
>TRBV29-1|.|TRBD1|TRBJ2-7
TGCAGCGCCGGGACAGGGGGCACCTACGAGCAGTACTTC
CSAGTGGTYEQYF
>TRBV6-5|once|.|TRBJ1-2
TGTGCCAGCAGTTACTCGGGGGTCTCTGGCTACACCTTC
CASSYSGVSGYTF
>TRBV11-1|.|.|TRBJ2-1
TGTGCCAGCAGCCCATCGACAGACAGCTCCTACAATGAGCAGTTCTTC
CASSPSTDSSYNEQFF
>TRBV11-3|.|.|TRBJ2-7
TGTGCCAGCAGCTTAGGGTCTAGGAGCTCCTACGAGCAGTACTTC
CASSLGSRSSYEQYF
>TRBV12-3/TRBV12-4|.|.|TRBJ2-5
TGTGCCAGCAGTTTAACAGGGGAGACCCAGTACTTC
CASSLTGETQYF
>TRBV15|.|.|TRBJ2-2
TGTGCCACCAGCTTCGGAGCTGGGGACACCGGGGAGCTGTTTTTT
CATSFGAGDTGELFF
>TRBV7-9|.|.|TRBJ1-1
TGTGCCAGCAGCTCACAGGAGGGAGAAGCTTTCTTT
CASSSQEGEAFF
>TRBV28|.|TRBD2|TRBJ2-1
TGTGCCAGCAGGCCCGGGGGGGTAGGTCCCTACAATGAGCAGTTCTTC
CASRPGGVGPYNEQFF
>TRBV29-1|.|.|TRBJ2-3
TGCAGCGCGACCCCGGGGGAGTGGGGTGCAGATACGCAGTATTTT
CSATPGEWGADTQYF
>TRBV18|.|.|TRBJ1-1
TGTGCCAGCTCACCAATGACAGAGAGGAACACTGAAGCTTTCTTT
CASSPMTERNTEAFF
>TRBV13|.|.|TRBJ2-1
TGTACCGACAGGAGGGACAATGAGCAGTTCTTC
CTDRRDNEQFF
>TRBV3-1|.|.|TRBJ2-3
TGTGCCAGCAGCCAAGCAAGGGGTGCACTCGCTGATACGCAGTATTTT
CASSQARGALADTQYF
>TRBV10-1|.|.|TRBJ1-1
TGCGCCAGCAGTGAGGGCTCAGCGGGTAACACTGAAGCTTTCTTT
CASSEGSAGNTEAFF
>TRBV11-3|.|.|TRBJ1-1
TGTGCCAGCAGCCCCCAGACAGCGAACACTGAAGCTTTCTTT
CASSPQTANTEAFF
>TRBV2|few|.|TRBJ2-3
TGTGCCAGCAGTGAGGGAATCCTCGCAGATACGCAGTATTTT
CASSEGILADTQYF
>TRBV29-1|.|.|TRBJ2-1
TGCAGCGTTCAGGGTAGCTCCTACAATGAGCAGTTCTTC
CSVQGSSYNEQFF
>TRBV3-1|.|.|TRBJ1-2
TGTGCCAGCAGCCAAGGGTCGTTCCCGGATGGCTACACCTTC
CASSQGSFPDGYTF
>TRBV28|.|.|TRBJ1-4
TGTGCCAGCAGTTTATGGGAGGGTGAAAAACTGTTTTTT
CASSLWEGEKLFF
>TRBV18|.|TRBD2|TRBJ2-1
TGTGCCAGCTCACCAACCGGGACTAGCATTCATGAGCAGTTCTTC
CASSPTGTSIHEQFF
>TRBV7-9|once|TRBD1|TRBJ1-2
TGTGCCAGCAGCGCCACAGGGGCGGAAGGCTACACCTTC
CASSATGAEGYTF
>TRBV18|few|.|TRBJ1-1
TGTGCCAGCTCACCGGACGGGAGGGCGGCTTTCTTT
CASSPDGRAAFF
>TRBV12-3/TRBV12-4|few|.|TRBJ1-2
TGTGCCAGCAGTTCCCCGGACAACTATGGCTACACCTTC
CASSSPDNYGYTF
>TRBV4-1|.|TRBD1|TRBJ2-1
TGCGCCAGCAGCCACCCAGAGGGGGCCTCCTACAATGAGCAGTTCTTC
CASSHPEGASYNEQFF
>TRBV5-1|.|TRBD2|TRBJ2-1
TGCGCCAGCAGCTCTAAGACTAGCGGGAGAAATGAGCAGTTCTTC
CASSSKTSGRNEQFF